The rows below give T cell receptor beta chains drawn from one sample of a study of spatial heterogeneity in lung cancer. TCRdb re-called the 5' RACE reads with MiXCR, one entry per CDR3 protein. The sample includes about 60,000 distinct CDR3 sequences, around 8.2% of them seen just once. The sample here was PBMCs, taken at surgery. The receptors here all came from a female donor with early-stage non-small cell lung cancer. Each CDR3 is given without its conserved first and last residue. Clone size is not always given. Where it is, it says once, few, many or a class for expanded clones.

j_call clone_size v_call cdr3_aa
TRBJ2-5 many TRBV6-5 ASSYAETQY
TRBJ1-5 many TRBV7-2 ASSLGQGMSNQPQH
TRBJ2-5 few TRBV20-1 SANSNQETQY
TRBJ2-5 many TRBV11-2 ASSRAGLTKETQY
TRBJ1-6 . TRBV6-5 ASRNSWGRPNSPLH
TRBJ2-7 many TRBV10-3 AISESTSGVREQY
TRBJ2-1 . TRBV28 ASKGSGVCNEQF
TRBJ1-5 . TRBV4-2 ASSQAQVNSNQPQH
TRBJ1-2 many TRBV7-9 ASSLRTGVGYGYT
TRBJ2-5 . TRBV5-1 ASRGTSGRVETQY
TRBJ2-5 few TRBV2 ASSHRAPSQETQY
TRBJ1-4 few TRBV19 ASSIRIQQGANEKLF
TRBJ2-2 many TRBV28 ASSLTANTGELF
TRBJ1-1 many TRBV20-1 SVVILPGQGTAEAF
TRBJ1-2 many TRBV3-1 ASSQVPDGNYGYT
TRBJ2-1 . TRBV2 ASSPNGGRNEQF
TRBJ2-3 . TRBV5-1 ASSLAGDRGGADTQY
TRBJ2-3 many TRBV9 ASTAGLWGEGTDTQY
TRBJ2-1 many TRBV25-1 ASSESRSGGNEQF
TRBJ2-1 . TRBV20-1 SATSTSGLYNEQF
TRBJ2-7 many TRBV27 ASSLSRNGPNEQY
TRBJ2-2 many TRBV7-3 ASSLWTGATGELF
TRBJ2-7 many TRBV29-1 SVGETGTEQY
TRBJ2-2 . TRBV25-1 ASSDINTGELF
TRBJ2-5 . TRBV30 AWSVRAGGETQY
TRBJ1-5 few TRBV20-1 SASIGGSNQPQH
TRBJ2-3 . TRBV10-1 ASSETPLAGGTDTQY
TRBJ2-5 . TRBV7-7 ASSLAGGGGETQY
TRBJ2-2 . TRBV20-1 SARDRIGLLAGELF
TRBJ1-1 . TRBV28 ASSFTGRTNTEAF
TRBJ2-2 few TRBV21-1 ASSKEGDERPGAQVRLTGELF
TRBJ1-6 . TRBV12-5 ASGPGQPNSPLH
TRBJ2-2 few TRBV5-4 ASSSTGRGDTGELF
TRBJ1-3 few TRBV4-2 ASSQDRRMENTIY
TRBJ2-3 . TRBV7-2 ASSARGGSTDTQY
TRBJ2-3 few TRBV28 AGGDSSTDTQY
TRBJ2-5 . TRBV5-8 ASSFLRGLAGGETQY
TRBJ2-5 many TRBV10-3 AISRETGWIEETQY
TRBJ1-5 many TRBV19 ASSIVSDQPQH
TRBJ1-2 few TRBV11-2 ASSPGFAGGYT
TRBJ2-1 . TRBV5-6 ASRAYNEQF
TRBJ2-5 few TRBV20-1 SAPGLAETQY
TRBJ1-2 few TRBV28 ASISTHRNSYT
TRBJ2-3 few TRBV5-4 ASSPGTLGTDTQY
TRBJ2-3 few TRBV10-1 ASSESTGTDTQY
TRBJ2-2 few TRBV4-1 ASSYREGAGRELF
TRBJ2-3 . TRBV5-1 ASSWRAGGSTDTQY
TRBJ1-3 many TRBV28 ASSKDSLISGNTIY
TRBJ2-7 many TRBV7-9 ASSPLWGVLIYEQY
TRBJ1-5 many TRBV4-1 ASSQDYGNSQPQH
TRBJ2-3 few TRBV20-1 SEVPTQGNSDTQY
TRBJ2-1 many TRBV20-1 SATSEGQF
TRBJ1-1 . TRBV3-1 ASSLTTGTLSEAF
TRBJ2-2 many TRBV5-1 ASSQELNTGELF
TRBJ1-4 . TRBV20-1 SASDRDLNEKLF